These 27 T cell receptor beta chains came from one sample sequenced in a study of blood T cells in healthy people across ages. Then a second PCR, running roughly 7 to 11 cycles, was carried out with a sample-barcoded 5' primer and a J-beta primer mix. TCRdb ran MiXCR on the 5' RACE reads and lists one entry per CDR3 protein. The top ten clones hold 20% to 25% of a sample with about a million distinct CDR3 sequences, just over 50% of them seen once. The sequencing sample was made of blood. These receptors came from a woman in her fifties or sixties in good health.

The rearrangement links TRBV7-7 to TRBJ2-3; a possible D gene is TRBD1 (6 bases). Germline-derived CDR1 and CDR2 are SSHAT and FNYEAQ (reference sequence). This CDR3 has 15 amino acids. V lost 5 bases, J lost 1 base, and 13 bases lay in between. The CDR3 DNA reads TGTGCCAGCAGCGCAATTGGGGGCGGCACAGATACGCAGTATTTT. Translating it yields CASSAIGGGTDTQYF.

This chain links TRBV20-1 with TRBJ2-1, with 10 bases fitting TRBD2. The CDR3 loop spans 15 amino acids. Germline assignment: CDR1 DFQATT and CDR2 SNEGSKA (reference sequence). Trimming removed 2 bases from V and 6 bases from J; junction bases left unmatched: 7. As DNA, the CDR3 is TGCAGTGCTAGATGGCAGCGGGGGGGAGTCAATGAGCAGTTCTTC. Amino acids: CSARWQRGGVNEQFF.

The rearrangement links TRBV29-1 to TRBJ2-5; D is unclear. CDR3 length: 11 amino acids. V was clipped by 7 bases and J by 11 bases, with 17 bases between them. Germline V lookup: CDR1 SQVTM, CDR2 ANQGSEA. CDR3 coding DNA: TGCAGCGAAGTCTCCTACAATGAGCAGTACTTC. Its protein product is CSEVSYNEQYF.

The sample holds a few counts of this clonotype. V is TRBV12-3 or TRBV12-4 and J is TRBJ2-7; perhaps TRBD1 as D (6 bases). The V end was cut by 8 bases, the J end by 3 bases, with 11 bases between. The CDR3 runs to 12 residues. The CDR3 sequence is CASGARGYEQYF. The CDR3 nucleotides read TGTGCCAGCGGAGCCAGGGGCTACGAGCAGTACTTC.

The rearrangement links TRBV4-1 to TRBJ2-3; D possibly corresponds to TRBD2 (6 bases). V lost 0 bases and J 0 bases, leaving 25 bases between the germline ends. The CDR3 extends over 21 amino acids. Germline assignment: CDR1 MGHRA and CDR2 YSYEKL. CDR3 sequence reads: CASSQDPQSFSEGPSTDTQYF. In DNA form, the CDR3 reads TGCGCCAGCAGCCAAGACCCACAGTCCTTCTCGGAGGGGCCTAGCACAGATACGCAGTATTTT.

This clonotype was detected a few times. The chain is built from TRBV4-2 and TRBJ2-7; D is perhaps TRBD1 (6 bases). The V and J ends lost 4 bases and 1 base respectively, with 14 bases between them. CDR3 size: 15 residues. Germline V lookup: CDR1 LGHNA, CDR2 YNFKEQ. The DNA for the CDR3 is TGTGCCAGCAGCCCAGAGCTGCAGGGGTCCTACGAGCAGTACTTC. Translation: CASSPELQGSYEQYF.

V usage is TRBV3-1 and J usage is TRBJ1-4; the D is unclear. Trimming removed 4 bases at V and 7 bases at J, with 7 bases between. The CDR3 length is 12 residues. In germline, CDR1 is LGHDT, CDR2 YNNKEL (reference sequence). The CDR3, as DNA: TGTGCCAGCAGCCGGTTGACTGAAAAACTGTTTTTT. Translation gives CASSRLTEKLFF.

The chain couples TRBV29-1 to TRBJ1-2, with D perhaps matching TRBD1 (5 bases). From germline, CDR1 is SQVTM and CDR2 ANQGSEA. The CDR3 covers 12 residues. Trimming removed 5 bases at V and 4 bases at J, with 11 bases between. The DNA of the CDR3 is TGCAGCGTTTTTCAGGGAAGCTATGGCTACACCTTC. Translating gives CSVFQGSYGYTF. The whole variable domain, remainder taken from reference TRBV29-1 and TRBJ1-2, is SAVISQKPSRDICQRGTSLTIQCQVDSQVTMMFWYRQQPGQSLTLIATANQGSEATYESGFVIDKFPISRPNLTFSTLTVSNMSPEDSSIYLCSVFQGSYGYTFGSGTRLTVV.

V is TRBV12-3 or TRBV12-4 and J is TRBJ2-7; D may be TRBD2 (6 bases). Trimming pared 5 bases from V and 4 bases from J, leaving 15 bases between. The CDR3 totals 14 residues. The CDR3 here is CASSVGGSQYEQYF. The CDR3 DNA reads TGTGCCAGCAGTGTAGGAGGGTCGCAATACGAGCAGTACTTC.

V and J are TRBV6-5 and TRBJ2-1, with TRBD2 identical over 8 bases. CDR1 and CDR2 (germline): MNHEY, SVGAGI. The V segment lost 6 bases and the J segment 0 bases; nucleotides outside the gene matches: 7. The CDR3 contains 16 residues. The CDR3 here is CASRMTGTSSYNEQFF. CDR3 sequence (DNA): TGTGCCAGCAGAATGACCGGGACTAGCTCCTACAATGAGCAGTTCTTC.

About this clonotype: One junction end does not reproduce the germline sequence, and a read error may be involved. The chain combines TRBV5-1 with TRBJ2-7; D is possibly TRBD1 or TRBD2 (5 bases each). The germline V gene encodes CDR1 SGHRS and CDR2 YFSETQ. CDR3 length: 16 amino acids. The CDR3 nucleotides are TGCGCCGGCAGCTCTCAACCGGGACGGGTCTCCTACGAGCAGTACTTC. Amino acids: CAGSSQPGRVSYEQYF.

V is TRBV20-1 and J is TRBJ2-2, with 7 positions matching TRBD2. The V and J ends lost 5 bases and 5 bases, in that order; junction bases with no gene match: 8. Germline assignment: CDR1 DFQATT and CDR2 SNEGSKA (reference sequence). CDR3 length: 14 amino acids. For the CDR3, the DNA is TGCAGTGCTCCGGCTAGCGGTAGGACCGGGGAGCTGTTTTTT. This encodes CSAPASGRTGELFF.

The chain combines TRBV7-2 with TRBJ2-5; TRBD2 matches 14 bases. The CDR3 contains 16 residues. Germline trimming cut 1 base from V and 3 bases from J; bases unmatched to any gene: 1. CDR1 and CDR2 from the germline V gene are SGHTA and FQGNSA. CDR3 nucleotides: TGTGCCAGCAGCTTAGGGACTAGCGGGGGGAAAGAGACCCAGTACTTC. It specifies CASSLGTSGGKETQYF.

The chain is built from TRBV7-2 and TRBJ2-3, with 7 positions matching TRBD2. The V and J ends lost 4 bases and 6 bases, in that order; junction bases with no gene match: 10. This CDR3 has 15 amino acids. CDR1 and CDR2 (germline): SGHTA, FQGNSA. The CDR3 loop reads CASSSEGREMDTQYF. In DNA form, the CDR3 reads TGTGCCAGCAGCTCCGAGGGGCGGGAGATGGATACGCAGTATTTT.

The chain is built from TRBV7-8 and TRBJ2-4; D gene uncertain. The CDR3 totals 15 residues. From germline, CDR1 is SGHVS and CDR2 FQNEAQ. The V end lost 6 bases, the J end lost 0 bases, and 12 bases lay between the germline ends. CDR3 sequence (DNA): TGTGCCAGCAGACCGGATAGGGTAGCCAAAAACATTCAGTACTTC. Its translation is CASRPDRVAKNIQYF.

CDR3 region: CASSIQGKTYNEQFF. The DNA for the CDR3 is TGTGCCAGCAGTATACAGGGGAAAACCTACAATGAGCAGTTCTTC. The chain uses TRBV6-6 and TRBJ2-1; 7 bases are shared with TRBD1. V dropped 5 bases and J dropped 2; count of bases not matched to a gene: 6. Looked up from germline, CDR1 is MNHNY and CDR2 is SVGAGI (reference sequence). The CDR3 loop spans 15 amino acids.

This clonotype was observed once. The chain links TRBV4-3 to TRBJ2-5, with D perhaps given as TRBD1 or TRBD2 (5 bases each). From germline, CDR1 is LGHNA and CDR2 YSLEER. V was clipped by 3 bases and J by 1 base, with 15 bases between them. The CDR3 spans 16 residues. The CDR3 nucleotides are TGCGCCAGCAGCCAGGCCCTGGGGGTTGGCCAAGAGACCCAGTACTTC. Its protein product is CASSQALGVGQETQYF.

Regarding this clonotype: One end of the junction is discordant with germline, which a read error may explain. J is TRBJ2-6 and V is TRBV7-8; 7 bases are a match to TRBD1. The germline gives CDR1 SGHVS, CDR2 FQNEAQ. The CDR3 runs to 17 residues. CDR3 residues: CVSSARQGHSGANVLTF. CDR3 sequence (DNA): TGTGTCAGCAGCGCCAGACAGGGCCACTCTGGGGCCAACGTCCTGACTTTC.

This clonotype was detected a few times. V is TRBV27 and J is TRBJ2-3, with 12 bases that match TRBD1. Germline values: CDR1 MNHEY, CDR2 SMNVEV (reference sequence). V gave up 8 bases and J gave up 4 bases; unmatched junction bases: 7. This CDR3 region has 15 residues. This CDR3 is CASGYGTGGPDTQYF. The CDR3 nucleotides read TGTGCCAGCGGATACGGGACAGGGGGCCCAGATACGCAGTATTTT.

The genes are TRBV29-1 and TRBJ2-1, with 7 nucleotides matching TRBD2. V lost 3 bases, J lost 2 bases, and 4 bases stayed unmatched. Germline V gene lookup returns CDR1 SQVTM and CDR2 ANQGSEA. There are 14 residues in the CDR3. This CDR3 is CSVDGGDPYNEQFF. Here the CDR3 DNA reads TGCAGCGTTGATGGGGGGGACCCCTACAATGAGCAGTTCTTC.

J is TRBJ2-3 and V is TRBV4-1; 9 bases are a match to TRBD1. The trim removed 1 base at V and 4 bases at J, leaving 9 bases unmatched. The length of the CDR3 is 17 residues. Germline V gene data show CDR1 as MGHRA and CDR2 as YSYEKL. Here the CDR3 reads CASSQALRQGVADTQYF. The CDR3 nucleotides are TGCGCCAGCAGCCAAGCTCTGAGACAGGGGGTGGCAGATACGCAGTATTTT.

This clonotype was seen a single time. The chain has TRBV25-1 and TRBJ1-6, with TRBD1 identical over 10 bases. The CDR3 is made up of 16 amino acids. The V segment lost 3 bases and the J segment 4 bases; nucleotides outside the gene matches: 3. From germline, CDR1 is MGHDK and CDR2 SYGVNS. This CDR3 is CASSDRQGAYNSPLHF. Written as DNA, the CDR3 is TGTGCCAGCAGTGACCGACAGGGGGCTTATAATTCACCCCTCCACTTT. Looking up the rest from reference TRBV25-1 and TRBJ1-6 gives the full variable domain: EADIYQTPRYLVIGTGKKITLECSQTMGHDKMYWYQQDPGMELHLIHYSYGVNSTEKGDLSSESTVSRIRTEHFPLTLESARPSHTSQYLCASSDRQGAYNSPLHFGNGTRLTVT.

This rearrangement joins TRBV11-2 to TRBJ2-1, with 10 bases fitting TRBD1. V lost 5 bases and J lost 3; bases outside the gene matches: 7. CDR1 is SGHAT, CDR2 FQNNGV, per germline. CDR3 length: 16 amino acids. The CDR3 coding sequence is TGTGCCAGCAGCAAACGGGGGACAGGGGTCTACAATGAGCAGTTCTTC. Protein: CASSKRGTGVYNEQFF.

The rearrangement uses TRBV4-2 and TRBJ1-2; tentatively, D is TRBD1 (5 bases). V gave up 0 bases and J gave up 1 base, with 15 bases separating them. CDR3 size: 17 residues. Germline V gives CDR1 LGHNA, CDR2 YNFKEQ. The CDR3: CASSQDMGGGINYGYTF. DNA for the CDR3: TGTGCCAGCAGCCAAGATATGGGTGGGGGGATTAACTATGGCTACACCTTC.

There are a few counts of this clonotype. This chain's CDR3 is CASSALAGEFGDTQYF. DNA of the CDR3: TGTGCCAGCAGCGCCCTAGCGGGAGAGTTTGGAGATACGCAGTATTTT. The chain uses TRBV11-3 and TRBJ2-3; the match to TRBD2 covers 10 bases. Germline loops: CDR1 SGHNT, CDR2 YENEEA. The V gene end was trimmed by 5 bases and the J gene end by 5 bases; junction bases not matched to a gene: 10. The CDR3 runs 16 residues.

The rearrangement uses TRBV5-1 and TRBJ2-7; D perhaps matches TRBD2 (5 bases). With 1 base removed from V and 5 bases from J, the gap between germline ends came to 10 bases. CDR1 and CDR2 (germline): SGHRS, YFSETQ. This CDR3 contains 13 residues. The DNA of the CDR3 is TGCGCCAGCAGCTTGACGGGAACCAACGAGCAGTACTTC. Residues: CASSLTGTNEQYF.

This clonotype was seen a handful of times. V gene TRBV29-1 combines with J gene TRBJ2-3; TRBD2 matches at 8 bases. Trimming at V came to 2 bases and at J to 5 bases, leaving 6 bases not matched to a gene. The CDR3 spans 14 residues. Germline loops: CDR1 SQVTM, CDR2 ANQGSEA. The CDR3 loop reads CSVECEAGVDTQYF. CDR3 in DNA: TGCAGCGTTGAATGTGAAGCGGGAGTAGATACGCAGTATTTT.